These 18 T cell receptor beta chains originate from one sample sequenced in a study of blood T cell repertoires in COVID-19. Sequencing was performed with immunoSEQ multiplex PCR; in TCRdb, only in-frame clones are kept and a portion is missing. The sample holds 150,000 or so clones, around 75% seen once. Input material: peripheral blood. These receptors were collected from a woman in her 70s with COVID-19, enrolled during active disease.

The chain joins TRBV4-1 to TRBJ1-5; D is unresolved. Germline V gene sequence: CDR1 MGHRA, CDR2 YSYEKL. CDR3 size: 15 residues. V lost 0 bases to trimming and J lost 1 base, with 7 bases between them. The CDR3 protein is CASSQDSRSNQPQHF. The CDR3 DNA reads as TGCGCCAGCAGCCAAGATTCCAGAAGCAATCAGCCCCAGCATTTT.

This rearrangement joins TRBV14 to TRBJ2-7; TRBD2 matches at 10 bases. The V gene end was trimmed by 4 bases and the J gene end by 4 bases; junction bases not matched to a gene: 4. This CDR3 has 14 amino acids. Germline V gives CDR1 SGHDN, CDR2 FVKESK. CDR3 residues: CASSPLAGRYEQYF. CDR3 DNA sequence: TGTGCCAGCAGCCCACTAGCGGGGAGATACGAGCAGTACTTC.

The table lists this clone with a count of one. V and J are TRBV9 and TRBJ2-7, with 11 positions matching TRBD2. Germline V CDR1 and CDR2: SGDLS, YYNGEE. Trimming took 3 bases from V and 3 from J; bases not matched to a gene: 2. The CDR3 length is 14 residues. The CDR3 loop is CASSAGTSGYEQYF. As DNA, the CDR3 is TGTGCCAGCAGCGCAGGGACTAGCGGCTACGAGCAGTACTTC. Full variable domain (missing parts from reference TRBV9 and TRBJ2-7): DSGVTQTPKHLITATGQRVTLRCSPRSGDLSVYWYQQSLDQGLQFLIQYYNGEERAKGNILERFSAQQFPDLHSELNLSSLELGDSALYFCASSAGTSGYEQYFGPGTRLTVT.

The CDR3 here is CASSFRGTGYTF. In DNA, the CDR3 is TGTGCCAGCAGTTTCAGGGGGACTGGCTACACCTTC. The J gene is TRBJ1-2, the V gene TRBV28, with 7 bases lining up with TRBD1. There are 12 residues in the CDR3. After removal of 3 bases from V and 7 bases from J, the junction contained 2 bases not matched to a gene. From germline, CDR1 is MDHEN and CDR2 SYDVKM.

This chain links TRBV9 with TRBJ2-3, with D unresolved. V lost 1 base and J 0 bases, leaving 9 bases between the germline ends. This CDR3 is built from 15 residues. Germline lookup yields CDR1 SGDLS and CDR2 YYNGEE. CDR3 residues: CASSVIGASTDTQYF. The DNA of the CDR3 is TGTGCCAGCAGCGTAATAGGAGCAAGCACAGATACGCAGTATTTT.

In nucleotides, the CDR3 is TGCAGTGCTAGTCTGCCCGGGAGGCGCTACTACGAGCAGTACTTC. It is translated as CSASLPGRRYYEQYF. The chain has TRBV20-1 and TRBJ2-7; 7 positions match TRBD2. This CDR3 is 15 amino acids long. V shed 3 bases, J shed 3 bases, and the junction held 11 bases outside the gene matches. Germline loops: CDR1 DFQATT, CDR2 SNEGSKA (reference sequence).

CDR3 in amino acids: CASSIAQGDMNTEAFF. DNA of the CDR3: TGTGCCAGTAGTATAGCCCAGGGGGACATGAACACTGAAGCTTTCTTT. The genes are TRBV19 and TRBJ1-1; TRBD1 aligns across 7 bases. The CDR3 loop spans 16 amino acids. The V segment lost 1 base and the J segment 0 bases; nucleotides outside the gene matches: 5. From germline, CDR1 is LNHDA and CDR2 SQIVND (reference sequence).

The CDR3 sequence is CASSLRGSGNTIYF. CDR3 nucleotides: TGTGCCAGCAGCTTGAGGGGGTCTGGAAACACCATATATTTT. V gene TRBV5-4 combines with J gene TRBJ1-3, with D possibly TRBD1 on 6 matching bases. CDR1 is SGHNT, CDR2 YYREEE, per germline (reference sequence). The ends were cut back, 1 base at V and 1 base at J, with 6 bases in the middle. The length of the CDR3 is 14 residues.

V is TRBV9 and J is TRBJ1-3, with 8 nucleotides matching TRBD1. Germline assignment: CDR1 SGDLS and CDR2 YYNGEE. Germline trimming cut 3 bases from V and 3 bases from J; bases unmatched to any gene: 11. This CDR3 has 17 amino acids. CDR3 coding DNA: TGTGCCAGCAGCGCGACCTCCCGGACAGGGAATGGAAACACCATATATTTT. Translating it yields CASSATSRTGNGNTIYF.

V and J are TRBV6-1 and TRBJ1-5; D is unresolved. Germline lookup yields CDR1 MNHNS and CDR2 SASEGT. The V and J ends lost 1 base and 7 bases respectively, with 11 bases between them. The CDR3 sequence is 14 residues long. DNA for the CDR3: TGTGCCAGCAGTGAAGTGGGCAGCCTACAGCCCCAGCATTTT. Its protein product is CASSEVGSLQPQHF.

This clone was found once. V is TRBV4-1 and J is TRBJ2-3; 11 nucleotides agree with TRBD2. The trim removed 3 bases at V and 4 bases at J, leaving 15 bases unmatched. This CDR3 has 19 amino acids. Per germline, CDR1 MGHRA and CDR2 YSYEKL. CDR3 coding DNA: TGCGCCAGCAGCCACCTTCCTAGCGGGGGGCTCGTTTCAGCAGATACGCAGTATTTT. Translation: CASSHLPSGGLVSADTQYF.

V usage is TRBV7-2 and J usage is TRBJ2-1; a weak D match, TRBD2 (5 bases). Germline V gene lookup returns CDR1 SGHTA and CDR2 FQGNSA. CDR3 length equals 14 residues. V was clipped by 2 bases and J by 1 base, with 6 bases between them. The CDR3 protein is CASSLRGSYNEQFF. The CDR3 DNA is TGTGCCAGCAGCTTACGGGGTTCCTACAATGAGCAGTTCTTC.

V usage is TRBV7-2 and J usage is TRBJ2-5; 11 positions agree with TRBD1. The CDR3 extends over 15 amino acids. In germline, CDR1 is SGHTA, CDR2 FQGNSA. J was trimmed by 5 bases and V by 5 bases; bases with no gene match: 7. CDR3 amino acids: CASSGRTGGWETQYF. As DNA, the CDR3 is TGTGCCAGCAGCGGCCGGACAGGGGGCTGGGAGACCCAGTACTTC.

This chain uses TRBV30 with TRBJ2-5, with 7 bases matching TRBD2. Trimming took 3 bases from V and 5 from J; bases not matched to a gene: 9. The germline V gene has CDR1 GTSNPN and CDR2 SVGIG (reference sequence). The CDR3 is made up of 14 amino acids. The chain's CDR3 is CAWSPLGRGETQYF. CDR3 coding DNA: TGTGCCTGGAGCCCTCTAGGGAGGGGCGAGACCCAGTACTTC.

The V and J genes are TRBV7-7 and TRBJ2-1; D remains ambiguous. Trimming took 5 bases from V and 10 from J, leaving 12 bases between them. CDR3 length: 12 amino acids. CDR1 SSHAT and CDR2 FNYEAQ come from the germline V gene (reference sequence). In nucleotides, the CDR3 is TGTGCCAGCAGCCCTGTGACTGGGGAGCAGTTCTTC. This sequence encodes CASSPVTGEQFF.

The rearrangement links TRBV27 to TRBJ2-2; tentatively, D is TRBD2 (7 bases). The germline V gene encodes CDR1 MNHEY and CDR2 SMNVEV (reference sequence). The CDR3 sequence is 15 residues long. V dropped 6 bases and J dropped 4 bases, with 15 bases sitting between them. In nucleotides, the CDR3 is TGTGCCAGCAGAGCCGGGGGGCCGATCACCGGGGAGCTGTTTTTT. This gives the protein CASRAGGPITGELFF.

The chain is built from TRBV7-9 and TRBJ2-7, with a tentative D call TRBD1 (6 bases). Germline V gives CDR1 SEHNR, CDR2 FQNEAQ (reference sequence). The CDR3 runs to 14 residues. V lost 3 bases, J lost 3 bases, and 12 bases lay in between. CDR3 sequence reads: CASSFNWTVYEQYF. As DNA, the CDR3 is TGTGCCAGCAGCTTCAATTGGACAGTCTACGAGCAGTACTTC.

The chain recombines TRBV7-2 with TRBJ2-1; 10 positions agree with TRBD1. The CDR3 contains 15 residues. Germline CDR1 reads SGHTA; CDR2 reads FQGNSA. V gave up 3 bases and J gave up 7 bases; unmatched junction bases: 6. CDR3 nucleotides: TGTGCCAGCAGCTTGGAGGGACAGGGGCTGAATGAGCAGTTCTTC. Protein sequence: CASSLEGQGLNEQFF. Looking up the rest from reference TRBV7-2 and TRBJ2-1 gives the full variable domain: GAGVSQSPSNKVTEKGKDVELRCDPISGHTALYWYRQSLGQGLEFLIYFQGNSAPDKSGLPSDRFSAERTGGSVSTLTIQRTQQEDSAVYLCASSLEGQGLNEQFFGPGTRLTVL.